This T cell receptor beta chain appears in the sequencing data of a study of regulatory T cells in long-lasting Graves disease. The study's findings and limits: Shared public clonotypes totalled fewer than 3,000 in persistent patients, compared with 966 in new patients.

Assembly of TCR beta libraries relied on iRepertoire HTBI primers together with Arm-PCR of CDR3 regions. TCRdb used MiXCR to reprocess the multiplex PCR reads, holding one entry per CDR3 protein. The sample shows hundreds of thousands of distinct CDR3 sequences, more than 20% of them seen only once. Time point: persistent/refractory GD, antithyroid drugs over 5 years with positive TRAb. From PBMCs, RNA was extracted and then used to make the TCR library. Only a few counts were recorded for this clonotype. Its antigen is currently unknown. This CDR3 region has 13 residues. V lost 7 bases and J lost 1, with 11 bases in between. Per the germline V gene, CDR1 is MNHNS and CDR2 is SASEGT.

The clonotype originates from a female donor with Graves disease. The material sequenced was peripheral blood mononuclear cells (PBMCs), taken when the disease was refractory, from a patient treated with antithyroid drugs. V is TRBV6-1 and J is TRBJ2-7; D perhaps matches TRBD2 (5 bases). CDR3 loop: CASTKDSSYEQYF. The DNA for the CDR3 is TGTGCCAGCACGAAGGACTCTTCCTACGAGCAGTACTTC.